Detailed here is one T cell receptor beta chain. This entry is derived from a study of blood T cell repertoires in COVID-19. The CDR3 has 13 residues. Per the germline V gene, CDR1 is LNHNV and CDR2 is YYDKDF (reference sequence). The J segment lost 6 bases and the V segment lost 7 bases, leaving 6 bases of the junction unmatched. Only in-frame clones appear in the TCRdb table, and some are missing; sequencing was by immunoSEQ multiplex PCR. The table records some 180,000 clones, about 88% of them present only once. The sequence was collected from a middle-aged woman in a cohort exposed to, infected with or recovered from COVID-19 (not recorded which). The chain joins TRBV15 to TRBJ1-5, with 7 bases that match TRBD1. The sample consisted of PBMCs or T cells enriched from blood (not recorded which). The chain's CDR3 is CATMDYRGQPQHF. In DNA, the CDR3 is TGTGCCACCATGGACTACAGGGGTCAGCCCCAGCATTTT. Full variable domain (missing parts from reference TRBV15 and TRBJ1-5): DAMVIQNPRYQVTQFGKPVTLSCSQTLNHNVMYWYQQKSSQAPKLLFHYYDKDFNNEADTPDNFQSRRPNTSFCFLDIRSPGLGDTAMYLCATMDYRGQPQHFGDGTRLSIL.